What follows describes a single TCR beta chain. Its antigen remains unknown. The germline V gene encodes CDR1 SGHTA and CDR2 FQGNSA. Trimming took off 3 bases at V and 6 bases at J, with 9 bases between the two ends. The CDR3 contains 13 residues. Memory CD4+ T cells were sorted as CD4+CD45RO+CD25- cells. Semi-nested PCR with Nested Universal Primer A followed constant-region reverse priming of full-length variable regions. MiXCR, applied by TCRdb to the 5' RACE reads, yields one record per CDR3 protein. The repertoire holds 55,000 to 80,000 distinct CDR3 sequences, with roughly 23% as singletons. General observations from the study: Tumor memory CD4+ T cell TCR gene usage was found to cluster with blood and lymph node memory CD4+ cells and with lymph node naive CD4+ cells.

The TCR was taken from a female donor with breast cancer. The sample taken for sequencing was memory CD4+ T cells sorted from a lymph node. Subset specified: memory CD4+ T cells, CD4+CD45RO+CD25-. J is TRBJ1-3 and V is TRBV7-2; no clear D. The CDR3 DNA follows: TGTGCCAGCAGCTTTTCCCTTGTAAACACCATATATTTT. Residues: CASSFSLVNTIYF.